Reported below is one TCR beta chain. Its antigen is as yet unknown. These data belong to a study of identifying expanded T cells in peripheral blood. General observations from the study: Differentially abundant clones: about 1.1 between replicates, just under 17 at approximately 13 days, 19 at four.

Germline assignment: CDR1 SNHLY and CDR2 FYNNEI. This CDR3 is built from 15 residues. V was pared by 1 base and J by 2 bases, with 11 bases between. Healthy donors had no documented immune events, such as infections, while sampled. Generated by immunoSEQ multiplex PCR, the TCRdb table keeps only in-frame clones and is missing some. The sample gives some 76,000 clones, roughly 88% of which show up once; roughly 3.5% is in the top ten. This chain joins TRBV2 and TRBJ1-2; tentative D call: TRBD1 (5 bases). The sequenced sample was blood. This receptor was taken from a person between 18 and 75 years old in good health. CDR3 DNA: TGTGCCAGCAGTGAAGAAGGTAACAGGAACTATGGCTACACCTTC. Its translation is CASSEEGNRNYGYTF.